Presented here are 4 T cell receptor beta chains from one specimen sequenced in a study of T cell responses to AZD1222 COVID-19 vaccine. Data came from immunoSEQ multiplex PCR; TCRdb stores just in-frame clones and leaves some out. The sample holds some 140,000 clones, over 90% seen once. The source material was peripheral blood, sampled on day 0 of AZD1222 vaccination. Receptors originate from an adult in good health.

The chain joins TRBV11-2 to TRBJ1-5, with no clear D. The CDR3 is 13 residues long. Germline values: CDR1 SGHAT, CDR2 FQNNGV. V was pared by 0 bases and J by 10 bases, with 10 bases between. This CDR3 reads CASSLDGPHPQHF. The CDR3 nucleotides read TGTGCCAGCAGCTTAGACGGGCCCCACCCCCAGCATTTT. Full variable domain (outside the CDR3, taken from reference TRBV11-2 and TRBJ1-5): EAGVAQSPRYKIIEKRQSVAFWCNPISGHATLYWYQQILGQGPKLLIQFQNNGVVDDSQLPKDRFSAERLKGVDSTLKIQPAKLEDSAVYLCASSLDGPHPQHFGDGTRLSIL.

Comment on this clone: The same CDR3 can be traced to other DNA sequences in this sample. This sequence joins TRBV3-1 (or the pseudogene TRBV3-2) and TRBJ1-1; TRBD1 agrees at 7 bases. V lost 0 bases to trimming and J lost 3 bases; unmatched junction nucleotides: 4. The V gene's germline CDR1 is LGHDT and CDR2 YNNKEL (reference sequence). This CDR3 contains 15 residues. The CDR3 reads CASSQDRGRDTEAFF. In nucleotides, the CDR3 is TGTGCCAGCAGCCAAGACAGGGGGAGGGACACTGAAGCTTTCTTT.

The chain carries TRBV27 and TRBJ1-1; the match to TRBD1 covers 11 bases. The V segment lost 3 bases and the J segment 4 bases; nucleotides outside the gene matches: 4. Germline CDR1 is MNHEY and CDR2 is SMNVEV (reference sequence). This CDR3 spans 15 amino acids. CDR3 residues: CASSFRTGGFTEAFF. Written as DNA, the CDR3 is TGTGCCAGCAGTTTTAGGACAGGGGGCTTCACTGAAGCTTTCTTT.

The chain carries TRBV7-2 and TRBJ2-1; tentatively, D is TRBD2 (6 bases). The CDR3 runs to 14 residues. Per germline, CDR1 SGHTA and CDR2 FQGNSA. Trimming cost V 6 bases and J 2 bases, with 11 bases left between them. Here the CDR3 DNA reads TGTGCCAGCAGTGACCCGGGGGCCTACAATGAGCAGTTCTTC. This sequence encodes CASSDPGAYNEQFF.